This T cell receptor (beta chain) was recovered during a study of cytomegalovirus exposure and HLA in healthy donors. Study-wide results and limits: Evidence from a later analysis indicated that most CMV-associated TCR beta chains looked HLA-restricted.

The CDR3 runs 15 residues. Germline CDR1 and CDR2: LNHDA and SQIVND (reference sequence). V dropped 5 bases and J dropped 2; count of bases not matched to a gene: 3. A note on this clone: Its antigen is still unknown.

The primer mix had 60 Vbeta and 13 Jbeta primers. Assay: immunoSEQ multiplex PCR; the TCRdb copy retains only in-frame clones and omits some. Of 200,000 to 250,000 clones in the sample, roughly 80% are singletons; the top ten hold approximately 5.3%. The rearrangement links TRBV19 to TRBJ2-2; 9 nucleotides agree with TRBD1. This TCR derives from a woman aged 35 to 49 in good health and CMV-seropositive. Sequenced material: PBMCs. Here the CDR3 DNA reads TGTGCCAGTAGTGCGGACAGGGGTAACACCGGGGAGCTGTTTTTT. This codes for CASSADRGNTGELFF.